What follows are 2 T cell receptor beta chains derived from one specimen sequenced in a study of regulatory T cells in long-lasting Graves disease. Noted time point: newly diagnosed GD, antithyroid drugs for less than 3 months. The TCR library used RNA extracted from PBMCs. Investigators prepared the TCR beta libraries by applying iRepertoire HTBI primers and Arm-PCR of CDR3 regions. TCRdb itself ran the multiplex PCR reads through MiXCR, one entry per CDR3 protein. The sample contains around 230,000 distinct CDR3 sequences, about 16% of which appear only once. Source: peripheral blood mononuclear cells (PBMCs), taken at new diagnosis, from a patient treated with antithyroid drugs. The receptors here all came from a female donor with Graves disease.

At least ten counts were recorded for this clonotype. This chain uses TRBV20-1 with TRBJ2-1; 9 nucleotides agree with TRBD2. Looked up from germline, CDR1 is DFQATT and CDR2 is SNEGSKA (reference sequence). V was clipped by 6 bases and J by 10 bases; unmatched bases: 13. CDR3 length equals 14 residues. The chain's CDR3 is CSAYRSGGLKEQFF. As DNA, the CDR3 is TGCAGTGCGTACCGTAGCGGGGGATTGAAGGAGCAGTTCTTC.

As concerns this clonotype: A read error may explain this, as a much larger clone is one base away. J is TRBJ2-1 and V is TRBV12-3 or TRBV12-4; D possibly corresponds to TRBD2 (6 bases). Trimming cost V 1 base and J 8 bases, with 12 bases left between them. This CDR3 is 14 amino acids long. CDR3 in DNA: TGTGCCAGCAGTTTAGAACGGGGGATCGATGAGCAGTTCTTC. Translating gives CASSLERGIDEQFF.